The 18 T cell receptor beta chains given below trace back to one sample, sequenced in a study of early T cells in non-severe SARS-CoV-2 infection. MiXCR was run by TCRdb on the 5' RACE reads, yielding one entry per CDR3 protein. In the table there are fewer than 40,000 distinct CDR3 sequences, around 5% of which are singletons. Sequencing used whole blood. Receptor source: an adult who was a healthcare worker with PCR-confirmed SARS-CoV-2 infection or an uninfected control (not recorded which).

This clonotype was seen ten or more times. The genes are TRBV5-1 and TRBJ2-7; D is unclear. Germline V lookup: CDR1 SGHRS, CDR2 YFSETQ. This CDR3 is built from 11 residues. Between the trimmed V and J ends, which lost 6 bases and 7 bases, there was a span of 11 bases. CDR3 coding DNA: TGCGCCAGCACCCCTTTAGAAGAGCAGTACTTC. Translated, it gives CASTPLEEQYF.

This clonotype has a count of ten or more. V is TRBV2 and J is TRBJ1-5, with D unresolved. Germline values: CDR1 SNHLY, CDR2 FYNNEI. This CDR3 region has 13 residues. The V end was cut by 4 bases, the J end by 2 bases, with 6 bases between. As DNA, the CDR3 is TGTGCCAGCAGTGGTAAGGGCAATCAGCCCCAGCATTTT. Translated, it gives CASSGKGNQPQHF.

In this sample, this clonotype is medium-sized (0.01 to 0.1%). This rearrangement joins TRBV29-1 to TRBJ2-3, with 9 positions matching TRBD1. Germline values: CDR1 SQVTM, CDR2 ANQGSEA. The CDR3 runs to 15 residues. The CDR3 coding sequence is TGCGGTCCATCCCCGGGACAGGGACATTTGGATACGCAGTATTTT. As protein: CGPSPGQGHLDTQYF.

This clonotype was counted at least ten times. V gene TRBV9 combines with J gene TRBJ1-1; D ambiguous. This CDR3 is built from 12 residues. Trimming shortened V by 0 bases and J by 8 bases, and 8 bases separated the two germline ends. Germline V gene data show CDR1 as SGDLS and CDR2 as YYNGEE. CDR3: CASSVEGREAFF. For the CDR3, the DNA is TGTGCCAGCAGCGTAGAGGGCAGGGAAGCTTTCTTT.

Ten or more counts support this clonotype. The gene calls are TRBV4-3 and TRBJ1-5; 8 positions match TRBD1. The CDR3 runs to 15 residues. CDR1 is LGHNA and CDR2 is YSLEER in the germline V gene. V shed 2 bases and J 3 bases; nucleotides not matched to a gene: 3. CDR3 region: CASSQQTGDNQPQHF. CDR3 in DNA: TGCGCCAGCAGCCAACAGACAGGGGACAATCAGCCCCAGCATTTT.

In its sample, this clonotype was seen many times. The chain is built from TRBV2 and TRBJ2-2; perhaps TRBD2 as D (6 bases). Germline CDR1 is SNHLY and CDR2 is FYNNEI. V was trimmed by 5 bases and J by 5 bases, leaving 9 bases between them. This CDR3 comprises 13 residues. CDR3 in amino acids: CASSRGGTGELFF. The CDR3 coding sequence is TGTGCCAGCAGTAGAGGAGGGACCGGGGAGCTGTTTTTT.

Many counts were recorded for this clonotype. V gene TRBV7-9 combines with J gene TRBJ2-7; the match to TRBD1 covers 9 bases. The CDR3 runs 13 residues. J gave up 6 bases and V 5 bases, and 5 bases lay outside the gene matches. Germline CDR1 and CDR2: SEHNR and FQNEAQ (reference sequence). The CDR3 loop is CASSPGQGSEQYF. The CDR3, as DNA: TGTGCCAGCAGCCCGGGACAGGGTTCCGAGCAGTACTTC.

The genes are TRBV29-1 and TRBJ2-7, with 8 bases lining up with TRBD1. The CDR3 sequence is 13 residues long. Germline trimming cut 4 bases from V and 3 bases from J; bases unmatched to any gene: 5. Germline CDR1 is SQVTM and CDR2 is ANQGSEA. The DNA for the CDR3 is TGCAGCGTTGTAGGACAGGGAGACTACGAGCAGTACTTC. It yields the protein CSVVGQGDYEQYF.

This clonotype came up a few times. This sequence joins TRBV10-3 and TRBJ1-1; D uncertain. Trimming removed 7 bases from V and 1 base from J, with 13 bases in between. Looked up from germline, CDR1 is ENHRY and CDR2 is SYGVKD. CDR3 length: 14 residues. This CDR3 is CAINIGRENTEAFF. CDR3 nucleotides: TGTGCCATCAATATAGGGAGGGAGAACACTGAAGCTTTCTTT.

The chain recombines TRBV19 with TRBJ2-7, with a tentative D call TRBD2 (7 bases). V lost 7 bases to trimming and J lost 3 bases, with 22 bases between them. Per the germline V gene, CDR1 is LNHDA and CDR2 is SQIVND (reference sequence). The CDR3 consists of 16 residues. In nucleotides, the CDR3 is TGTGCCAGTACCTCAGGAGGCGGGGGCGCCGTCTACGAGCAGTACTTC. Its protein product is CASTSGGGGAVYEQYF. The variable domain in full, completed from reference TRBV19 and TRBJ2-7, reads DGGITQSPKYLFRKEGQNVTLSCEQNLNHDAMYWYRQDPGQGLRLIYYSQIVNDFQKGDIAEGYSVSREKKESFPLTVTSAQKNPTAFYLCASTSGGGGAVYEQYFGPGTRLTVT.

This clonotype was seen more than once but under ten times. This chain uses TRBV12-3 or TRBV12-4 with TRBJ1-2, with 10 bases fitting TRBD1. J was trimmed by 4 bases and V by 6 bases; bases with no gene match: 5. The length of the CDR3 is 14 residues. DNA for the CDR3: TGTGCCAGCAGAAAGACAGGGGGCGCCTATGGCTACACCTTC. It encodes CASRKTGGAYGYTF.

This clonotype was observed at least ten times. The chain uses TRBV7-2 and TRBJ2-2; D unresolved. Looked up from germline, CDR1 is SGHTA and CDR2 is FQGNSA. V was cut by 1 base and J by 1 base, with 7 bases left in between. This CDR3 is 15 amino acids long. CDR3 coding DNA: TGTGCCAGCAGCTTAGGGCCGATGAACACCGGGGAGCTGTTTTTT. Translation: CASSLGPMNTGELFF.

This clonotype was recorded a few times. This chain uses TRBV29-1 with TRBJ2-5, with 10 positions matching TRBD1. CDR1 and CDR2 from the germline V gene are SQVTM and ANQGSEA. With V trimmed by 5 bases and J by 5 bases, 11 bases remained unmatched. The CDR3 sequence is 15 residues long. CDR3 in amino acids: CSVLGQGIPGETQYF. Written as DNA, the CDR3 is TGCAGCGTTCTGGGACAGGGGATCCCTGGGGAGACCCAGTACTTC.

In this sample, this clonotype turned up many times. The V gene is TRBV16, the J gene TRBJ2-1; 10 positions match TRBD2. From germline, CDR1 is KGHSY and CDR2 FQNENV. Trimming removed 2 bases from V and 4 bases from J; junction bases left unmatched: 2. The CDR3 has 15 residues. In DNA, the CDR3 is TGTGCCAGCAGCCAACAGCGGGAGGGTTACAATGAGCAGTTCTTC. It is translated as CASSQQREGYNEQFF.

This clonotype was detected only a few times. The chain carries TRBV9 and TRBJ2-1; 13 bases map to TRBD2. The CDR3 spans 16 residues. The V segment lost 5 bases and the J segment 3 bases; nucleotides outside the gene matches: 5. The germline V gene encodes CDR1 SGDLS and CDR2 YYNGEE. The CDR3 is CASRPGLAGVYNEQFF. Written as DNA, the CDR3 is TGTGCCAGCAGACCTGGACTAGCGGGAGTCTACAATGAGCAGTTCTTC.

This clonotype was detected many times. The V gene is TRBV15, the J gene TRBJ2-4, with D possibly being TRBD1 (6 bases). This CDR3 comprises 14 residues. Trimming pared 2 bases from V and 9 bases from J, leaving 14 bases between. Germline CDR1 LNHNV, CDR2 YYDKDF (reference sequence). CDR3 protein: CATSRTTGHSIQYF. CDR3 bases: TGTGCCACCAGCAGAACGACAGGCCATAGCATTCAGTACTTC.

The gene calls are TRBV5-1 and TRBJ2-1, with D maybe TRBD2 (5 bases). Germline V gene lookup returns CDR1 SGHRS and CDR2 YFSETQ. This CDR3 region has 16 residues. The V and J ends lost 2 bases and 12 bases respectively, with 24 bases between them. The CDR3 here is CASSLASVASPTRQFF. In nucleotides, the CDR3 is TGCGCCAGCAGCTTAGCGTCTGTGGCTAGCCCAACGAGGCAGTTCTTC.

This clonotype was seen ten or more times. This sequence joins TRBV7-3 and TRBJ2-1, with 7 bases fitting TRBD2. The CDR3 covers 15 residues. Germline CDR1 is SGHTA and CDR2 is FQGTGA. Trimming cost V 2 bases and J 4 bases; bases outside gene matches: 5. The CDR3: CASSLLEGGYNEQFF. CDR3 sequence (DNA): TGTGCCAGCAGCTTATTGGAGGGAGGGTACAATGAGCAGTTCTTC.